Below, one TCR beta chain is given with its context. As yet, its antigen is unknown. RNA was extracted with the RNeasy kit, and a quantity of roughly 0.5 to 1 ug was reverse transcribed using random hexamers. Amplification of the TCR beta CDR3 was carried out by immunoSEQ multiplex PCR, which spanned a total of 54 Vbeta and 13 Jbeta segments. TCRdb analysed the immunoSEQ multiplex PCR reads with MiXCR anew, one entry per CDR3 protein. The repertoire holds tens of thousands of distinct CDR3 sequences, around 93% seen once, with 0.4% to 0.55% in the top ten. V lost 0 bases and J 1 base, leaving 16 bases between the germline ends. The CDR3 contains 18 residues. Germline lookup yields CDR1 LNHNV and CDR2 YYDKDF (reference sequence). The data derive from a study of CD8 T cells in Susac syndrome. Whole-study results and caveats: The study's TCR sequencing and HLA analysis covered a relatively small number of individuals, and the study acknowledged this.

From blood CD8+ and CD4+ T cells, TCR beta sequences were generated. Relapsing-remitting disease, either stable or active, was present in the treatment-naive patients who were the multiple sclerosis controls. The TCR originated in a human donor with multiple sclerosis. The chain is built from TRBV15 and TRBJ2-1; TRBD2 might be the D (6 bases). The sequencing sample was made of CD8+ T cells from PBMCs. DNA for the CDR3: TGTGCCACCAGCAGAGATCCCGGGGGAACGGAATCCTACAATGAGCAGTTCTTC. Translating it yields CATSRDPGGTESYNEQFF. The full variable domain, completed using reference TRBV15 and TRBJ2-1, is DAMVIQNPRYQVTQFGKPVTLSCSQTLNHNVMYWYQQKSSQAPKLLFHYYDKDFNNEADTPDNFQSRRPNTSFCFLDIRSPGLGDTAMYLCATSRDPGGTESYNEQFFGPGTRLTVL.